This TCR beta chain was obtained from a study of T cell repertoires in cytomegalovirus infection. Study-level background: Use of recently identified HLA-C-restricted and well-studied HLA-B-restricted CMV epitopes was part of the study. Based on public TCR beta signatures, there were indications of CMV infection and of a matching HLA type.

Study results and caveats: Pooled public TCR beta family frequency picked out CMV carriers with the relevant HLA.

One entry per CDR3 protein results from TCRdb running MiXCR on the reads. The sample holds about 830,000 distinct CDR3 sequences, about 33% seen once. This clonotype was counted a single time. Its antigen is currently unknown. The length of the CDR3 is 15 residues. The V and J ends lost 7 bases and 0 bases respectively, with 13 bases between them. Germline CDR1 and CDR2: MDHEN and SYDVKM. The specimen was cultured CD8+ T cells from PBMCs, collected from culture after CMV antigen stimulation. This receptor was taken from a human donor in good health (CMV status not recorded). Some clones in this sample may be carry-over from other donors' samples. The gene calls are TRBV28 and TRBJ2-1, with D tentatively TRBD1 or TRBD2 (5 bases each). Here the CDR3 reads CASNMGESSYNEQFF. The CDR3 DNA reads TGTGCCAGCAACATGGGGGAAAGCTCCTACAATGAGCAGTTCTTC.